Below are 27 T cell receptor beta chains sequenced from a single sample in a study of identifying expanded T cells in peripheral blood (dated by TCRdb to the late 2010s). The method behind the library was the immunoSEQ multiplex PCR assay. As stored in TCRdb, this immuneACCESS dataset retains in-frame rearrangements with V and J assigned. A fraction of the clones does not appear; measured against another copy, unresolved V genes explain less than half of the discrepancy, and the remainder lacks a known reason. The sample has 80,000 to 95,000 clones on record, 88% of them singletons. The ten largest clonotypes hold around 3.6% of the sample. Sequenced sample: blood. The receptors originated from a person aged 18 to 70 in good health.

Remarks on this clone: At one boundary the junction diverges from the germline segment, which might be a read error. The chain has TRBV7-9 and TRBJ2-1; D may correspond to TRBD1 or TRBD2 (5 bases each). Germline values: CDR1 SEHNR, CDR2 FQNEAQ (reference sequence). This CDR3 comprises 11 residues. For the CDR3, the DNA is TGTGCCAGCAGCTTACGGGGCCCCTTGGTCTTC. It specifies CASSLRGPLVF.

The gene calls are TRBV6-1 and TRBJ2-5; 9 bases are a match to TRBD1. CDR3 length: 15 amino acids. Germline V lookup: CDR1 MNHNS, CDR2 SASEGT. With V trimmed by 5 bases and J by 5 bases, 9 bases remained unmatched. CDR3 in DNA: TGTGCCAGCAGTAGCCACAGGGGGCGCGGGGAGACCCAGTACTTC. Protein product: CASSSHRGRGETQYF.

This chain uses TRBV27 with TRBJ2-2; the match to TRBD1 covers 7 bases. V shed 6 bases, J shed 6 bases, and the junction held 7 bases outside the gene matches. Germline V gene sequence: CDR1 MNHEY, CDR2 SMNVEV (reference sequence). The CDR3 runs to 14 residues. The CDR3: CASSPPTGPGELFF. CDR3 DNA: TGTGCCAGCAGCCCCCCGACAGGGCCCGGGGAGCTGTTTTTT.

V is TRBV6-6 and J is TRBJ1-1, with a weak D call TRBD1 (5 bases). Trimming left V 2 bases short and J 5 bases short, with 12 bases between. This CDR3 has 14 residues. The V gene's germline CDR1 is MNHNY and CDR2 SVGAGI (reference sequence). The DNA of the CDR3 is TGTGCCAGCAGTTACGGGGGGGTTGAGACTGAAGCTTTCTTT. Translated, it gives CASSYGGVETEAFF.

This clone was seen only once. The gene calls are TRBV30 and TRBJ1-2; a weak D match, TRBD1 (5 bases). Germline V gene lookup returns CDR1 GTSNPN and CDR2 SVGIG (reference sequence). Trimming took 0 bases from V and 4 from J, leaving 12 bases between them. The CDR3 has 14 amino acids. This chain's CDR3 is CAWSVDRGSYGYTF. The CDR3 nucleotides are TGTGCCTGGAGTGTAGATCGGGGGTCCTATGGCTACACCTTC. Complete variable domain (other parts from reference TRBV30 and TRBJ1-2): SQTIHQWPATLVQPVGSPLSLECTVEGTSNPNLYWYRQAAGRGLQLLFYSVGIGQISSEVPQNLSASRPQDRQFILSSKKLLLSDSGFYLCAWSVDRGSYGYTFGSGTRLTVV.

The chain employs TRBV18 and TRBJ2-5, with 15 bases that match TRBD2. Germline CDR1 KGHSH, CDR2 LQKENI. The CDR3 loop spans 18 amino acids. V shed 2 bases, J shed 4 bases, and the junction held 8 bases outside the gene matches. The CDR3: CASSPRTSGRARRETQYF. CDR3 DNA: TGTGCCAGCTCACCAAGGACTAGCGGGAGGGCCCGGAGAGAGACCCAGTACTTC.

The V gene is TRBV14, the J gene TRBJ1-2; weak D call: TRBD1 (5 bases). The germline V and J ends were trimmed by 1 base and 12 bases, with 9 bases remaining between them. The CDR3 consists of 11 residues. Germline CDR1 is SGHDN and CDR2 is FVKESK. Written as DNA, the CDR3 is TGTGCCAGCAGCCAAGGAGGGGACGACACCTTC. Translation gives CASSQGGDDTF.

The chain is built from TRBV7-6 and TRBJ1-5, with D unclear. V lost 1 base, J lost 1 base, and 8 bases lay in between. CDR1 SGHVS and CDR2 FNYEAQ come from the germline V gene. There are 15 residues in the CDR3. Here the CDR3 reads CASSLESRSNQPQHF. In DNA, the CDR3 is TGTGCCAGCAGCTTAGAGAGTCGCAGCAATCAGCCCCAGCATTTT.

This sequence joins TRBV5-1 and TRBJ2-7; 11 positions agree with TRBD2. The CDR3 runs to 14 residues. The germline V gene has CDR1 SGHRS and CDR2 YFSETQ. V shed 5 bases and J 4 bases; nucleotides not matched to a gene: 5. The CDR3 loop is CASSIAGGPYEQYF. The CDR3 nucleotides read TGCGCCAGCAGTATAGCGGGAGGGCCATACGAGCAGTACTTC.

A few counts support this clone. This sequence may be a read error, since a much larger clone differs from it by one base. Other nucleotide sequences from this sample produce the same CDR3. The rearrangement links TRBV6-4 to TRBJ2-3; 14 positions agree with TRBD2. Unmatched junction bases numbered 0, after V lost 3 bases and J lost 4 bases. Per germline, CDR1 MRHNA and CDR2 SNTAGT. The CDR3 totals 15 residues. CDR3 nucleotide sequence: TGTGCCAGCAGTGAGACTAGCGGGGGGGCAGATACGCAGTATTTT. This codes for CASSETSGGADTQYF.

J is TRBJ1-6 and V is TRBV7-9, with TRBD1 as a possible D gene (5 bases). Per germline, CDR1 SEHNR and CDR2 FQNEAQ (reference sequence). The ends were cut back, 5 bases at V and 7 bases at J, with 15 bases in the middle. CDR3 length: 15 residues. The CDR3 DNA follows: TGTGCCAGCAGCCCCCCCCAGGCAGGGAATTCACCCCTCCACTTT. Encoded protein: CASSPPQAGNSPLHF.

The gene calls are TRBV5-4 and TRBJ2-3, with TRBD2 as a possible D gene (7 bases). This CDR3 contains 18 residues. Germline loops: CDR1 SGHNT, CDR2 YYREEE (reference sequence). V was pared by 4 bases and J by 0 bases, with 21 bases between. The CDR3, as DNA: TGTGCCAGCAGCCCGGTGGGGGGGGGCAGGGTGAGCACAGATACGCAGTATTTT. It specifies CASSPVGGGRVSTDTQYF.

The V call is TRBV15, the J call TRBJ2-7; D is uncertain. CDR1 is LNHNV, CDR2 YYDKDF, per germline (reference sequence). The CDR3 covers 12 residues. V was shortened by 3 bases and J by 6 bases, with 9 bases between the two germline ends. The DNA for the CDR3 is TGTGCCACCAGCAGTAGCTACGTCGAGCAGTACTTC. As protein: CATSSSYVEQYF.

The rearrangement joins TRBV10-3 to TRBJ2-3, with 7 bases matching TRBD2. Per the germline V gene, CDR1 is ENHRY and CDR2 is SYGVKD. This CDR3 is built from 13 residues. After removal of 7 bases from V and 1 base from J, the junction contained 2 bases not matched to a gene. In DNA, the CDR3 is TGTGCCATCACCACTAGCGGCACAGATACGCAGTATTTT. Its protein is CAITTSGTDTQYF.

CDR3 bases: TGTGCCAGCAGTTTAAGGCAGGGATCGGGCACCGGGGAGCTGTTTTTT. As protein: CASSLRQGSGTGELFF. The rearrangement links TRBV27 to TRBJ2-2; a weak D match, TRBD1 (5 bases). Germline V CDR1 and CDR2: MNHEY, SMNVEV (reference sequence). V was shortened by 2 bases and J by 4 bases, with 14 bases between the two germline ends. This CDR3 contains 16 residues.

The chain employs TRBV6-5 and TRBJ1-3; unclear D gene. V was shortened by 0 bases and J by 0 bases, with 9 bases between the two germline ends. Germline V gives CDR1 MNHEY, CDR2 SVGAGI. The CDR3 runs 16 residues. CDR3 DNA: TGTGCCAGCAGTTACTCCGACGGAAGCTCTGGAAACACCATATATTTT. Its translation is CASSYSDGSSGNTIYF.

The V call is TRBV28, the J call TRBJ1-5; D not resolved. Looked up from germline, CDR1 is MDHEN and CDR2 is SYDVKM. The CDR3 extends over 11 amino acids. In DNA form, the CDR3 reads TGTGCAATTGGGAGGAATCAGCCCCAGCATTTT. This codes for CAIGRNQPQHF.

V usage is TRBV11-3 and J usage is TRBJ2-1, with a possible D match to TRBD1 (5 bases). This CDR3 region has 14 residues. The germline CDR1 and CDR2 sequences are SGHNT and YENEEA. V was pared by 5 bases and J by 4 bases, with 12 bases between. CDR3 region: CASSVAGPYNEQFF. CDR3 DNA sequence: TGTGCCAGCAGCGTAGCAGGGCCTTACAATGAGCAGTTCTTC.

V is TRBV20-1 and J is TRBJ2-3, with D uncertain. The germline V and J ends were trimmed by 4 bases and 5 bases, with 7 bases remaining between them. The CDR3 spans 11 residues. CDR1 is DFQATT and CDR2 is SNEGSKA in the germline V gene (reference sequence). The CDR3 nucleotides are TGCAGTGCTACGGTAGGAGATACGCAGTATTTT. Protein product: CSATVGDTQYF.

The chain recombines TRBV28 with TRBJ1-1; D gene ambiguous. The germline V gene has CDR1 MDHEN and CDR2 SYDVKM. The ends were cut back, 5 bases at V and 6 bases at J, with 16 bases in the middle. The CDR3 extends over 14 amino acids. CDR3 sequence: CASSHRQQLAEAFF. As DNA, the CDR3 is TGTGCCAGCAGTCATCGTCAGCAGTTAGCTGAAGCTTTCTTT.

This chain connects TRBV7-2 to TRBJ2-7, with 10 bases fitting TRBD2. Germline-derived CDR1 and CDR2 are SGHTA and FQGNSA. This CDR3 has 17 residues. V shed 6 bases, J shed 0 bases, and the junction held 11 bases outside the gene matches. The CDR3 DNA follows: TGTGCCAGCAGTCGGGGTGTACTAGCGGGGAGCTCCTACGAGCAGTACTTC. Translation: CASSRGVLAGSSYEQYF.

This clone was seen once. The V call is TRBV6-5, the J call TRBJ1-5; D perhaps matches TRBD1 (5 bases). With 10 bases removed from V and 4 bases from J, the gap between germline ends came to 11 bases. CDR1 MNHEY and CDR2 SVGAGI come from the germline V gene. The CDR3 spans 12 residues. The CDR3 protein is CATRDGNQPQHF. CDR3 nucleotides: TGTGCCACCAGGGACGGTAATCAGCCCCAGCATTTT.

The genes are TRBV14 and TRBJ2-6, with D unresolved. V lost 1 base and J 2 bases, leaving 3 bases between the germline ends. The CDR3 totals 14 residues. Germline lookup yields CDR1 SGHDN and CDR2 FVKESK. The CDR3 spells CASSQATGANVLTF. CDR3 coding DNA: TGTGCCAGCAGCCAAGCGACTGGGGCCAACGTCCTGACTTTC. Variable domain in full (rest from reference TRBV14 and TRBJ2-6): EAGVTQFPSHSVIEKGQTVTLRCDPISGHDNLYWYRRVMGKEIKFLLHFVKESKQDESGMPNNRFLAERTGGTYSTLKVQPAELEDSGVYFCASSQATGANVLTFGAGSRLTVL.

V gene TRBV30 combines with J gene TRBJ1-5; TRBD1 matches 11 bases. The CDR3 loop spans 15 amino acids. V was pared by 1 base and J by 4 bases, with 3 bases of the junction left unmatched. Germline V lookup: CDR1 GTSNPN, CDR2 SVGIG (reference sequence). The CDR3 loop is CAWSARDRGNQPQHF. CDR3 sequence (DNA): TGTGCCTGGAGTGCCCGGGACAGGGGGAATCAGCCCCAGCATTTT.

The gene calls are TRBV9 and TRBJ2-5; TRBD1 agrees at 7 bases. J was trimmed by 5 bases and V by 0 bases; bases with no gene match: 16. The CDR3 sequence is 18 residues long. The V gene's germline CDR1 is SGDLS and CDR2 YYNGEE. This CDR3 reads CASSVASVGPGGAETQYF. CDR3 DNA: TGTGCCAGCAGCGTAGCGTCCGTGGGTCCAGGGGGAGCTGAGACCCAGTACTTC.

V gene TRBV7-9 combines with J gene TRBJ1-3; D is undetermined. V was pared by 5 bases and J by 1 base, with 15 bases between. Looked up from germline, CDR1 is SEHNR and CDR2 is FQNEAQ (reference sequence). The CDR3 runs 16 residues. The CDR3 sequence: CASSLPGSPSGNTIYF. CDR3 bases: TGTGCCAGCAGCCTGCCCGGGTCCCCGTCTGGAAACACCATATATTTT. Variable domain in full (rest from reference TRBV7-9 and TRBJ1-3): DTGVSQNPRHKITKRGQNVTFRCDPISEHNRLYWYRQTLGQGPEFLTYFQNEAQLEKSRLLSDRFSAERPKGSFSTLEIQRTEQGDSAMYLCASSLPGSPSGNTIYFGEGSWLTVV.

This clone was counted once. The chain combines TRBV9 with TRBJ2-1, with TRBD2 matching over 9 bases. Germline V gene sequence: CDR1 SGDLS, CDR2 YYNGEE. The CDR3 loop spans 19 amino acids. After removal of 0 bases from V and 8 bases from J, the junction contained 18 bases not matched to a gene. This CDR3 reads CASSVGLGLARGSGDEQFF. Here the CDR3 DNA reads TGTGCCAGCAGCGTAGGCTTGGGACTAGCTCGCGGGAGTGGGGATGAGCAGTTCTTC.